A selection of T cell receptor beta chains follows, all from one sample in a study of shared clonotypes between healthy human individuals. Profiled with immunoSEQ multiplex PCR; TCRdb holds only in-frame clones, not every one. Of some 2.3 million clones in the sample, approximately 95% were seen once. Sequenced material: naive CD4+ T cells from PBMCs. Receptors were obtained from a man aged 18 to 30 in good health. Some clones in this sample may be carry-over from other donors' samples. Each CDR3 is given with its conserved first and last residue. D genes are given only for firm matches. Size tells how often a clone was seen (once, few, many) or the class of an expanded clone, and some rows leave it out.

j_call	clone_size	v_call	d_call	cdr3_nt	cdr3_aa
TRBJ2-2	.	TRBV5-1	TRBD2	TGCGCCAGCAGCTTTATAATGGCGGGAGGAACCGGGGAGCTGTTTTTT	CASSFIMAGGTGELFF
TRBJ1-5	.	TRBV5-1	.	TGCGCCAGCAGCCCTCGTGGGACCGGGACGGATCAGCCCCAGCATTTT	CASSPRGTGTDQPQHF
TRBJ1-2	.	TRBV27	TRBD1	TGTGCCAGCAGTTTGGGGCCAGGGGGCTTAGGCTATGGCTACACCTTC	CASSLGPGGLGYGYTF
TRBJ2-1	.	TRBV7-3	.	TGTGCCAGCAGCGCGGGGTCCTACAATGAGCAGTTCTTC	CASSAGSYNEQFF
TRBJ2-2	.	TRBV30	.	TGTGCCCACCGTCAGCGAAGCACCGGGGAGCTGTTTTTT	CAHRQRSTGELFF
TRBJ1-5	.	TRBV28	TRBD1	TGTGCCAGCAGTGGGGGACAGGGTCAGCCCCAGCATTTT	CASSGGQGQPQHF
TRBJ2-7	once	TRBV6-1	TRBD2	TGTGCCAGCAGTGAAACTTCAGCGGGAGGGTACTACGAGCAGTACTTC	CASSETSAGGYYEQYF
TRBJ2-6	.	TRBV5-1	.	TGCGCCAGCAGCTTGGGACGGTCTGGGGCCAACGTCCTGACTTTC	CASSLGRSGANVLTF
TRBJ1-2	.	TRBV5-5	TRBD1	TGTGCCAGCAGCTTGGCCTCGCAGGGGGCGACTGGCTACACCTTC	CASSLASQGATGYTF
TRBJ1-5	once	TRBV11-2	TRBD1	TGTGCCAGCAGCTTAGGGACAGGGGGTGCTAGCAATCAGCCCCAGCATTTT	CASSLGTGGASNQPQHF
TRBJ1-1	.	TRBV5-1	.	TGCGCCAGCAGCTTACTAACGGAGAACACTGAAGCTTTCTTT	CASSLLTENTEAFF
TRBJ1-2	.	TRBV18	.	TGTGCCAGCTCACGAGCTAACTATGGCTACACCTTC	CASSRANYGYTF
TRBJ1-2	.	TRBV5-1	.	TGCGCCAGCAGCTCGGACTCTGTACTTTATGGCTACACCTTC	CASSSDSVLYGYTF
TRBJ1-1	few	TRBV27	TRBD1	TGTGCCAGCAGTACTAGACAGGGGTGGAACACTGAAGCTTTCTTT	CASSTRQGWNTEAFF
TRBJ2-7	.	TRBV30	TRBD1	TGTGCCTGGAGTGACGATTGGGGGACAGGGCTAAGGGAGCAGTACTTC	CAWSDDWGTGLREQYF
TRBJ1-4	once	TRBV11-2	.	TGTGCCAGCAGCCTACAGGGACTTGTTGCAACTAATGAAAAACTGTTTTTT	CASSLQGLVATNEKLFF
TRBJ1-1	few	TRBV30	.	TGTGCCTGGAGTGTACAGGTTAGGGCCTACACTGAAGCTTTCTTT	CAWSVQVRAYTEAFF
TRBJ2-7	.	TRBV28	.	TGTGCCAGCAGACCATCTCGGACAGCCTACGAGCAGTACTTC	CASRPSRTAYEQYF
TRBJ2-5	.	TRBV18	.	TGTGCCAGCTCACCACTCGCAACGGCCCCCGGGTCCCAAGAGACCCAGTACTTC	CASSPLATAPGSQETQYF
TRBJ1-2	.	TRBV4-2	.	TGTGCCAGCAGCCAAGAGGATACGGACACCTATGGCTACACCTTC	CASSQEDTDTYGYTF
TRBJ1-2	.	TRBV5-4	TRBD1	TGTGCCAGCAGCGTCACAGGGGATTCCTATGGCTACACCTTC	CASSVTGDSYGYTF
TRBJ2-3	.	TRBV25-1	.	TGTGCCAGCAGTCGTTGGGACCCCCCCTATGATACGCAGTATTTT	CASSRWDPPYDTQYF
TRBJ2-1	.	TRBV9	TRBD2	TGTGCCAGCAGCCTAGGGACTAGCGGGACTACCTCGTACAATGAGCAGTTCTTC	CASSLGTSGTTSYNEQFF
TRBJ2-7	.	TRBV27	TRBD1	TGTGCCAGCAGCCTGCTGACAGGGAACGAGCAGTACTTC	CASSLLTGNEQYF
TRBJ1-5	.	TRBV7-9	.	TGTGCCAGCAGCGCTCAGGGTTTGAGTCAGCCCCAGCATTTT	CASSAQGLSQPQHF
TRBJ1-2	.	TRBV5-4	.	TGTGCCAGCAGCTTGAGGGCAGATGGCTACACCTTC	CASSLRADGYTF
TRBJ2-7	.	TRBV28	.	TGTGCCAGCAGTTTACTAGGAGGGGTGAAGGAGCAGTACTTC	CASSLLGGVKEQYF
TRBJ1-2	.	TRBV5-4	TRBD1	TGTGCCAGCAGCCTTACAGGGGGCAGTGGCTACACCTTC	CASSLTGGSGYTF
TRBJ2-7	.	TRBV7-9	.	TGTGCCAGCAGCTTCGGGGTGGTTCGCGAGCAGTACTTC	CASSFGVVREQYF
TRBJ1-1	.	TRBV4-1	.	TGCGCCAGCAGCCAATTGAGGGGTGACACTGAAGCTTTCTTT	CASSQLRGDTEAFF
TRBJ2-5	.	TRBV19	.	TGTGCCAGTAGTGGTCCGGGGAGATCTCAAGAGACCCAGTACTTC	CASSGPGRSQETQYF
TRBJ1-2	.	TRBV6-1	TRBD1	TGTGCCAGCAGCTTACAGGGGGCTCGTGGCTACACCTTC	CASSLQGARGYTF
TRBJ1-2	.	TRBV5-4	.	TGTGCCAGCAGCTCCGCCTTGGGGGGAAAACAATATGGCTACACCTTC	CASSSALGGKQYGYTF
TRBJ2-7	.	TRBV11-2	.	TGTGCCAGCAGCCAAGGCCCTTACGAGCAGTACTTC	CASSQGPYEQYF
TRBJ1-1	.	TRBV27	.	TGTGCCAGCAGTTTTGGGGGACCTAACACTGAAGCTTTCTTT	CASSFGGPNTEAFF
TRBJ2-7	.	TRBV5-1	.	TGCGCCAGCAGCGCCCGGACAGCTACCTACGAGCAGTACTTC	CASSARTATYEQYF
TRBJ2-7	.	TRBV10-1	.	TGCGCCAGCAGGGGACCGGGACATTGGTCCTACGAGCAGTACTTC	CASRGPGHWSYEQYF
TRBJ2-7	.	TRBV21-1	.	TGTGCCAGCAGCGATCTTTCGGGACTAGGTTCTTGCGAGCAGTACTTC	CASSDLSGLGSCEQYF
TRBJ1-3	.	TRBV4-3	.	TGCGCCAGCAGCCGAGTTGATGGAAACACCATATATTTT	CASSRVDGNTIYF
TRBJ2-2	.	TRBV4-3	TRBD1	TGCGCCAGCAGCCACCGGACAGGGGTCACCGGGGAGCTGTTTTTT	CASSHRTGVTGELFF
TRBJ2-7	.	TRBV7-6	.	TGTGCCAGCAGCTTAGAGGCCGCCACGGGATACGAGCAGTACTTC	CASSLEAATGYEQYF
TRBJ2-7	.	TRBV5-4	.	TGTGCCAGCAGCTTGGCCCAGGGCCAGGGCAACTACGAGCAGTACTTC	CASSLAQGQGNYEQYF
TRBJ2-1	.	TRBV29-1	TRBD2	TGCAGCGTTGGGGTAGCGGGAGCCTTTAATGAGCAGTTCTTC	CSVGVAGAFNEQFF
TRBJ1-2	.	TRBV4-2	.	TGTGCCAGCAGCCAAGGGGACATCTATGGCTACACCTTC	CASSQGDIYGYTF
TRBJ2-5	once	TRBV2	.	TGTGCCAGCAGCGACAGGGAGGGAGAGACCCAGTACTTC	CASSDREGETQYF
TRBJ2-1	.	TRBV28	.	TGTGCCAGCTCCAGGCGACCTAGGGATGAGCAGTTCTTC	CASSRRPRDEQFF
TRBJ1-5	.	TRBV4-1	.	TGCGCCAGCAGCCAAGACGCCAGGGGCCCCTGGAGCAATCAGCCCCAGCATTTT	CASSQDARGPWSNQPQHF
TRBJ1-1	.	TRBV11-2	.	TGTGCCAGCAGAAAGATACAGGGACCGAACACTGAAGCTTTCTTT	CASRKIQGPNTEAFF